Listed below are T cell receptor beta chains from one sample, sequenced in a study of T cells in Graves' hyperthyroidism and ophthalmopathy. TCRdb independently ran MiXCR on the multiplex PCR reads; one entry per CDR3 protein. The sample consists of 450,000 to 650,000 distinct CDR3 sequences, roughly 15% of them appearing once. The sequencing sample was made of blood. These receptors all stem from a young woman with Graves' ophthalmopathy. Each CDR3 is given with its conserved first and last residue. D genes are given only for firm matches. The size entry is marked missing in some rows and otherwise reads once, few, many or a size class.

many	-	TRBJ1-1	TRBV30	TGTGCCTGGAGTGTACGGTTGGACACTGAAGCTTTCTTT	CAWSVRLDTEAFF
many	TRBD2	TRBJ2-7	TRBV7-2	TGTGCCAGCAGCTTAGCGAGCGGGGGGATCTACGAGCAGTACTTC	CASSLASGGIYEQYF
many	-	TRBJ2-5	TRBV4-1	TGCGCCAGCAGCCAAGAGGCAGGGGTAATGCAAGAGACCCAGTACTTC	CASSQEAGVMQETQYF
few	-	TRBJ1-4	TRBV28	TGTGCCAGCAGACCCCGCGCAGGGGACCCTAATGAAAAACTGTTTTTT	CASRPRAGDPNEKLFF
many	TRBD2	TRBJ2-5	TRBV28	TGTGCCAGCAGTTTAGCTCTAGCGGGAGGGCCTAAGACCCAGTACTTC	CASSLALAGGPKTQYF
many	-	TRBJ2-5	TRBV9	TGTGCCAGCAGCGTAGAACAGGAGCACGGGGAGACCCAGTACTTC	CASSVEQEHGETQYF
few	TRBD1	TRBJ1-1	TRBV29-1	TGCAGGGTCTCGACAGGGGGCGATTCCAATTTCTTT	CRVSTGGDSNFF
-	TRBD2	TRBJ2-3	TRBV29-1	TGCAGCGTTCCGGGACTAGCGGGAGTGAAATCTAGCACAGATACGCAGTATTTT	CSVPGLAGVKSSTDTQYF
-	TRBD2	TRBJ2-1	TRBV25-1	TGTGCCAGCACCACCGGGACTAGCGGCACAACCAACACCTACAATGAGCAGTTCTTC	CASTTGTSGTTNTYNEQFF
few	-	TRBJ1-6	TRBV20-1	TGCAGTGCTACCGGGGCCGGCTCCTATAATTCACCCCTCCACTTT	CSATGAGSYNSPLHF
once	-	TRBJ1-3	TRBV7-9	TGTGCCAGCAGCTTGAAAGGTGACAGTTGGAGCACCATATATTTT	CASSLKGDSWSTIYF
-	TRBD1	TRBJ1-2	TRBV28	TGTGCCAGCAGCAATCCGGGAGGGGGCGGGAACTATGGCTACACCTTC	CASSNPGGGGNYGYTF
many	-	TRBJ1-2	TRBV30	TGTGCCTGGAGAGGGACAAGCGGCTACACCTTC	CAWRGTSGYTF
many	-	TRBJ2-1	TRBV30	TGTGCCTGGAGCCTTGGACTTCGTTCCTACAATGAGCAGTTCTTC	CAWSLGLRSYNEQFF
many	-	TRBJ1-2	TRBV5-5	TGTGCCAGCAGCCAGTCCGGGACCGAATTCCTCTATGGCTACACCTTC	CASSQSGTEFLYGYTF
many	-	TRBJ2-3	TRBV12-3/TRBV12-4	TGTGCCAGCAGTTTCGCGGGGCGCACAGATACGCAGTATTTT	CASSFAGRTDTQYF
few	-	TRBJ2-1	TRBV7-9	TGTGCCAGCAGCTTAGGAAGGCAGAATGAGCAGTTCTTC	CASSLGRQNEQFF
once	-	TRBJ2-7	TRBV5-6	TGTGCCAGCAGCTTGGGTGGAGGTAGTGACGAGCAGTACTTC	CASSLGGGSDEQYF
few	TRBD1	TRBJ1-6	TRBV2	TGTGCCAGCAAGGACAGGGCTTCACCCCTCCACTTT	CASKDRASPLHF
-	TRBD2	TRBJ2-5	TRBV19	TGTGCCAGTAGTCCCGGGGGGGCATCAGAGACCCAGTACTTC	CASSPGGASETQYF
-	TRBD2	TRBJ2-1	TRBV7-8	TGTGCCAGCAGCGCCGGGACTAGAGATGAGCAGTTCTTC	CASSAGTRDEQFF
-	-	TRBJ1-2	TRBV19	TGTGCCAGTAGTTCGGGTCTTTTAGGCTATGGCTACACCTTC	CASSSGLLGYGYTF
few	-	TRBJ1-2	TRBV29-1	TGCAGCGTCAAAGGGACGGCCCCTAACTATGGCTACACCTTC	CSVKGTAPNYGYTF
many	TRBD2	TRBJ2-1	TRBV28	TGTGCCAGCGCGAGCGGGGGTCCCTACAATGAGCAGTTCTTC	CASASGGPYNEQFF
many	TRBD2	TRBJ2-7	TRBV20-1	TGCAGTGCTAGAGACTCCGGACTAGCGGGAGGGAGAGAGCAGTACTTC	CSARDSGLAGGREQYF
-	-	TRBJ1-2	TRBV5-8	TGTGCCAGCAGCATTACAGGGTATGGCTACACCTTC	CASSITGYGYTF
-	-	TRBJ1-4	TRBV14	TGTGCCAGCAGCCAAGCCTTAGAGGGACCCCCAGAACTGTTTTTT	CASSQALEGPPELFF
-	TRBD1	TRBJ2-1	TRBV20-1	TGCAGTGCTTCGCCGGGACAGAGTCAAGCCGGTGAGCAGTTCTTC	CSASPGQSQAGEQFF
many	TRBD2	TRBJ2-5	TRBV20-1	TGCAGTGCTAGCGGACTAGCGAAAGAGACCCAGTACTTC	CSASGLAKETQYF
many	-	TRBJ1-1	TRBV30	TGTGCCTGGAGTACAAACCGGGCCTCGAACACTGAAGCTTTCTTT	CAWSTNRASNTEAFF
few	TRBD1	TRBJ1-5	TRBV19	TGTGCCAGTACCCCTGGGGACAGAACCCATCAGCCCCAGCATTTT	CASTPGDRTHQPQHF
few	TRBD1	TRBJ1-5	TRBV24-1	TGTGCCACCAGTGGGGGACAGTCCAATCAGCCCCAGCATTTT	CATSGGQSNQPQHF
many	TRBD1	TRBJ1-2	TRBV28	TGTGCCAGCACCCAGGGGGCTAGCTATGGCTACACCTTC	CASTQGASYGYTF
many	-	TRBJ1-1	TRBV7-3	TGTGCCAGCAGCTTGGGGGGAGAAACTGAAGCTTTCTTT	CASSLGGETEAFF
few	-	TRBJ1-6	TRBV4-1	TGCGCCAGCAGCTCGTGGACAGAAAGTAATTCACCCCTCCACTTT	CASSSWTESNSPLHF
few	TRBD2	TRBJ2-1	TRBV28	TGTGCCAGCAGTTTTTTAGCGGGAGGGTCGGGGAATGAGCAGTTCTTC	CASSFLAGGSGNEQFF
many	-	TRBJ1-5	TRBV29-1	TGCAGCGTTGGTTGGGGTGGCAATCAGCCCCAGCATTTT	CSVGWGGNQPQHF
few	-	TRBJ2-7	TRBV19	TGTGCCAGTAGTATTCACGGGGGCGCCTACGAGCAGTACTTC	CASSIHGGAYEQYF
-	-	TRBJ2-7	TRBV5-1	TGCGCCAGCAGCTCCAATATTGAGCAGTACTTC	CASSSNIEQYF
few	-	TRBJ2-5	TRBV9	TGTGCCAGCAGCGTAGCGGCTAGCCAAGAGACCCAGTACTTC	CASSVAASQETQYF
few	-	TRBJ1-5	TRBV14	TGTGCCAGCAGCCGCCTGGAGGGCCAGCCCCAGCATTTT	CASSRLEGQPQHF
many	-	TRBJ2-5	TRBV28	TGTGCCAGCAGCCCAGGCGGGTACGAGGAGACCCAGTACTTC	CASSPGGYEETQYF
few	TRBD2	TRBJ2-1	TRBV3-1	TGTGCCAGCAGCCAAGTGTCTCGAGCGGGGGGGCCGCAGTTCTTC	CASSQVSRAGGPQFF
few	TRBD2	TRBJ2-3	TRBV9	TGTGCCAGCAGCGTTTCAACGGGACTAGCGGGAGCTAGCACAGATACGCAGTATTTT	CASSVSTGLAGASTDTQYF
many	-	TRBJ1-2	TRBV12-3/TRBV12-4	TGTGCCAGCAGTTTGACGGGGGGTGCTAACTATGGCTACACCTTC	CASSLTGGANYGYTF
many	-	TRBJ2-1	TRBV6-1	TGTGCCAGCAGTGTACAGAGCGGGCCTAGCTCCTACAATGAGCAGTTCTTC	CASSVQSGPSSYNEQFF